Presented here are 18 T cell receptor beta chains from one specimen sequenced in a study of identical twins. TCRdb passed the 5' RACE reads through MiXCR, listing each CDR3 protein once. The sample lists hundreds of thousands of distinct CDR3 sequences, roughly 20% occurring once. This sample also belongs to another study, concerning T cells expressing NK-cell markers.

The source material was PBMCs. The receptors were gathered from a woman between 18 and 30 years old in good health.

The chain uses TRBV4-1 and TRBJ2-3; TRBD2 agrees at 9 bases. Losses at the gene ends were 4 bases for V and 5 bases for J; bases not matched to a gene: 10. The CDR3 is made up of 16 amino acids. Germline V gives CDR1 MGHRA, CDR2 YSYEKL. CDR3 in amino acids: CASSPSAGGIGDTQYF. The CDR3 coding sequence is TGCGCCAGCAGCCCCTCCGCGGGAGGGATTGGAGATACGCAGTATTTT.

This rearrangement joins TRBV12-3 or TRBV12-4 to TRBJ2-7, with D hard to call. The CDR3 is made up of 12 amino acids. With 5 bases removed from V and 3 bases from J, the gap between germline ends came to 8 bases. For the CDR3, the DNA is TGTGCCAGCAGTGGCCCCCGCTACGAGCAGTACTTC. It encodes CASSGPRYEQYF.

This chain uses TRBV6-1 with TRBJ1-1; 7 bases are shared with TRBD1. Trimming at V came to 6 bases and at J to 4 bases, leaving 14 bases not matched to a gene. The V gene's germline CDR1 is MNHNS and CDR2 SASEGT. The CDR3 is 16 amino acids. CDR3 residues: CASSKAGGRGTTEAFF. CDR3 coding DNA: TGTGCCAGCAGCAAAGCAGGGGGTCGGGGTACCACTGAAGCTTTCTTT.

The J gene is TRBJ2-7, the V gene TRBV2, with TRBD2 identical over 12 bases. CDR3 length equals 19 residues. Trimming cost V 4 bases and J 6 bases; bases outside gene matches: 19. Germline V gene data show CDR1 as SNHLY and CDR2 as FYNNEI. CDR3 sequence: CASSGTPGPTSGGRFEQYF. The DNA for the CDR3 is TGTGCCAGCAGTGGCACCCCTGGGCCGACTAGCGGGGGCCGATTCGAGCAGTACTTC.

This clonotype was detected a few times. This chain joins TRBV6-2 or TRBV6-3 and TRBJ2-3; no clear D gene. The V gene's germline CDR1 is MNHEY and CDR2 SVGEGT. V lost 7 bases, J lost 6 bases, and 17 bases lay in between. CDR3 length equals 14 residues. The CDR3 DNA reads as TGTGCCAGCACCAGACGCGGATTGCTCGATACGCAGTATTTT. It yields the protein CASTRRGLLDTQYF.

This chain connects TRBV15 to TRBJ1-2; unclear D gene. The germline CDR1 and CDR2 sequences are LNHNV and YYDKDF (reference sequence). The ends were cut back, 1 base at V and 8 bases at J, with 17 bases in the middle. This CDR3 comprises 15 residues. The CDR3: CATSRVVGLSSGYTF. CDR3 DNA sequence: TGTGCCACCAGCAGAGTTGTGGGCCTCTCCTCCGGCTACACCTTC.

This clonotype turned up a few times. V is TRBV7-2 and J is TRBJ2-3; 10 bases are a match to TRBD2. CDR1 SGHTA and CDR2 FQGNSA come from the germline V gene. CDR3 length: 13 residues. The J segment lost 1 base and the V segment lost 11 bases, leaving 3 bases of the junction unmatched. The CDR3 nucleotides are TGTGCCGTGAGCGGGAGGGGCACAGATACGCAGTATTTT. Amino acids: CAVSGRGTDTQYF.

The chain carries TRBV20-1 and TRBJ2-7; TRBD2 matches 9 bases. The CDR3 has 14 residues. Germline CDR1 and CDR2: DFQATT and SNEGSKA (reference sequence). Losses at the gene ends were 0 bases for V and 6 bases for J; bases not matched to a gene: 6. The CDR3 sequence is CSARDPAGGFEQYF. In nucleotides, the CDR3 is TGCAGTGCTAGAGATCCGGCGGGAGGGTTCGAGCAGTACTTC.

This clonotype showed up just a few times. The chain has TRBV20-1 and TRBJ2-7; 10 nucleotides agree with TRBD2. Per germline, CDR1 DFQATT and CDR2 SNEGSKA (reference sequence). Losses at the gene ends were 2 bases for V and 7 bases for J; bases not matched to a gene: 8. This CDR3 region has 14 residues. The CDR3 bases are TGCAGTGCTAGATCCGGACTAGCGGTCGGGGAGCAGTACTTC. This gives the protein CSARSGLAVGEQYF.

The chain couples TRBV7-2 to TRBJ2-3; weak D call: TRBD1 (5 bases). The CDR3 sequence is 12 residues long. V dropped 5 bases and J dropped 14 bases, with 17 bases sitting between them. CDR1 SGHTA and CDR2 FQGNSA come from the germline V gene. The CDR3 is CASSANQGGLYF. The CDR3 nucleotides read TGTGCCAGCAGCGCCAACCAGGGTGGGCTGTATTTT.

There are a few counts of this clonotype. This sequence joins TRBV20-1 and TRBJ2-3; no clear D gene. Germline values: CDR1 DFQATT, CDR2 SNEGSKA (reference sequence). Trimming cost V 6 bases and J 5 bases, with 6 bases left between them. This CDR3 comprises 10 residues. The CDR3 DNA is TGCAGTGCATGGATAGATACGCAGTATTTT. Residues: CSAWIDTQYF.

In this sample, this clonotype turned up once. The chain is built from TRBV7-6 and TRBJ2-6; D not resolved. The germline V and J ends were trimmed by 5 bases and 4 bases, with 12 bases remaining between them. Germline CDR1 SGHVS, CDR2 FNYEAQ. This CDR3 contains 15 residues. CDR3 DNA sequence: TGTGCCAGCAGCCCCAAATATCGGGGGGCCAACGTCCTGACTTTC. It codes for CASSPKYRGANVLTF.

This chain links TRBV4-3 with TRBJ2-1; no definite D call. The CDR3 spans 15 residues. Germline V gene lookup returns CDR1 LGHNA and CDR2 YSLEER. V was clipped by 0 bases and J by 5 bases, with 11 bases between them. The CDR3 DNA reads TGCGCCAGCAGCCAAGAGGGTAGATCAGACAATGAGCAGTTCTTC. Its protein is CASSQEGRSDNEQFF.

This clonotype has only a few counts. The chain links TRBV12-3 or TRBV12-4 to TRBJ2-7; no clear D gene. Trimming shortened V by 8 bases and J by 5 bases, and 25 bases separated the two germline ends. This CDR3 is built from 16 residues. The CDR3 is CASVRSQPPWPNEQYF. CDR3 bases: TGTGCCAGCGTCCGATCGCAGCCACCCTGGCCCAACGAGCAGTACTTC.

The chain has TRBV9 and TRBJ2-5; D may be TRBD1 (6 bases). The germline V and J ends were trimmed by 3 bases and 5 bases, with 20 bases remaining between them. CDR3 length equals 16 residues. Germline loops: CDR1 SGDLS, CDR2 YYNGEE. This chain's CDR3 is CASSDPGQGSGETQYF. Written as DNA, the CDR3 is TGTGCCAGCAGCGACCCCGGGCAGGGGTCAGGGGAGACCCAGTACTTC. Full variable domain (rest looked up from reference TRBV9 and TRBJ2-5): DSGVTQTPKHLITATGQRVTLRCSPRSGDLSVYWYQQSLDQGLQFLIQYYNGEERAKGNILERFSAQQFPDLHSELNLSSLELGDSALYFCASSDPGQGSGETQYFGPGTRLLVL.

This clonotype has only a few counts. A much larger clonotype is one base distant, so this may be a read error. This chain links TRBV12-3 or TRBV12-4 with TRBJ1-1; the D is unclear. The CDR3 is 11 amino acids. V was shortened by 4 bases and J by 5 bases, with 5 bases between the two germline ends. This CDR3 is CASSSLTEAFF. CDR3 nucleotide sequence: TGTGCCAGCAGTTCTCTGACTGAAGCTTTCTTT.

This clonotype has a handful of counts. The chain combines TRBV5-1 with TRBJ2-2; TRBD1 aligns across 8 bases. V lost 4 bases to trimming and J lost 3 bases; unmatched junction nucleotides: 5. The CDR3 is made up of 15 amino acids. Germline CDR1 and CDR2: SGHRS and YFSETQ. The chain's CDR3 is CASSAGQGHTGELFF. The CDR3 nucleotides are TGCGCCAGCAGCGCCGGACAGGGTCACACCGGGGAGCTGTTTTTT.

The rearrangement links TRBV4-1 to TRBJ2-1; 8 bases agree with TRBD2. The CDR3 has 17 residues. CDR1 and CDR2 (germline): MGHRA, YSYEKL. The trim removed 0 bases at V and 0 bases at J, leaving 4 bases unmatched. The CDR3 DNA is TGCGCCAGCAGCCAAGATCCGCTAGCGGGCTCCTACAATGAGCAGTTCTTC. This encodes CASSQDPLAGSYNEQFF.